This T cell receptor beta chain emerged from a study of cytomegalovirus exposure and HLA in healthy donors. Study results and limitations: In a later analysis, at a false discovery rate of 0.05, about 17,000 TCR beta sequences matched HLA alleles. In vitro checks showed that a few CMV-associated chains really do target CMV antigens. The investigators catalogued some 150 TCR beta chains as cytomegalovirus-associated.

Concerning this clone: Its antigen remains unidentified.

Vbeta (60) and Jbeta (13) primers were used in the PCR. Data came from immunoSEQ multiplex PCR; TCRdb stores just in-frame clones and leaves some out. The sample includes about 200,000 clones, roughly 80% of them seen just once. CDR1 is GTSNPN and CDR2 is SVGIG in the germline V gene (reference sequence). This CDR3 is built from 12 residues. V gave up 0 bases and J gave up 8 bases, with 8 bases separating them. The receptor's source is a woman in her twenties or thirties in good health and CMV-seropositive. The V and J genes are TRBV30 and TRBJ2-1; D unclear. Sequenced: PBMCs. CDR3 amino acids: CAWSVQRDEQFF. CDR3 nucleotide sequence: TGTGCCTGGAGTGTACAACGGGATGAGCAGTTCTTC.